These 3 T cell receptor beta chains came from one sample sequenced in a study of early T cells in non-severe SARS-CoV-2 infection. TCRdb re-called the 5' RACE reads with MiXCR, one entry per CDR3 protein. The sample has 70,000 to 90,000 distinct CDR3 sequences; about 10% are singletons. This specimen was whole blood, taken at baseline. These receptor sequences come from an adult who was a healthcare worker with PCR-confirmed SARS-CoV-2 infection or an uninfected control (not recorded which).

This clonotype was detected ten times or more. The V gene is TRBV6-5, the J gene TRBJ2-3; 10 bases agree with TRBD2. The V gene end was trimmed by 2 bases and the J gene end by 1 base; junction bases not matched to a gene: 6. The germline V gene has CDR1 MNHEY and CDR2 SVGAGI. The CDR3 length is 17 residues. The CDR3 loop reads CASSYKGLAGGTDTQYF. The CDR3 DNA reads TGTGCCAGCAGTTACAAGGGGCTAGCGGGAGGCACAGATACGCAGTATTTT.

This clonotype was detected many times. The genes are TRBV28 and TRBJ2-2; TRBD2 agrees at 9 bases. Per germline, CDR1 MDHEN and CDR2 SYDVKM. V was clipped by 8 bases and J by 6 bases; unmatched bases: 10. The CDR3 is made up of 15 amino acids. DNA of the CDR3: TGTGCCAGCGGTGAGCGGGAGGCGATTTCCGGGGAGCTGTTTTTT. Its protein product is CASGEREAISGELFF.

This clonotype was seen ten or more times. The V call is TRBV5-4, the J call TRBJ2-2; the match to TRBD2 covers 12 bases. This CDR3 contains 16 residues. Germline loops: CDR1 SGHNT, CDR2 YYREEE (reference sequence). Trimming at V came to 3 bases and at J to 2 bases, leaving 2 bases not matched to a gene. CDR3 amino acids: CASSSGLAGNTGELFF. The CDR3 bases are TGTGCCAGCAGCTCCGGACTAGCGGGAAACACCGGGGAGCTGTTTTTT. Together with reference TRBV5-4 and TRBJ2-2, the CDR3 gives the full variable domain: ETGVTQSPTHLIKTRGQQVTLRCSSQSGHNTVSWYQQALGQGPQFIFQYYREEENGRGNFPPRFSGLQFPNYSSELNVNALELDDSALYLCASSSGLAGNTGELFFGEGSRLTVL.